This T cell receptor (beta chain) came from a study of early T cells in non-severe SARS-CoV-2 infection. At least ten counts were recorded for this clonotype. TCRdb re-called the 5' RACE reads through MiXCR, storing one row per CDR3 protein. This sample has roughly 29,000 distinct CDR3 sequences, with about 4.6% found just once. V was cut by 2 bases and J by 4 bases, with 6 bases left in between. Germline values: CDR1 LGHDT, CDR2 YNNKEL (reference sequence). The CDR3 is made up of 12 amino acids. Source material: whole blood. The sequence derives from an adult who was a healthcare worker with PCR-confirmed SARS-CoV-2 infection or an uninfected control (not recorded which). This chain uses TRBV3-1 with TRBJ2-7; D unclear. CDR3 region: CASSQSRYEQYF. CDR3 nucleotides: TGTGCCAGCAGCCAAAGTCGGTACGAGCAGTACTTC.